This is a list of T cell receptor beta chains from one sample in a study of cytomegalovirus exposure and HLA in healthy donors. Some clones are missing from TCRdb's copy, which holds only in-frame ones; the method was immunoSEQ multiplex PCR. The sample totals roughly 50,000 clones. Specimen: PBMCs. The receptors were sampled from a female donor in good health and CMV-seronegative. Each CDR3 is given with its conserved first and last residue. Fields, in order: D gene, V gene, J gene, CDR3 DNA, CDR3 protein. D genes are given only for firm matches.

TRBD2	TRBV27	TRBJ2-7	TGTGCCAGCAGTCTCCGACTAGCGGGCGAGCAGTACTTC	CASSLRLAGEQYF
TRBD1	TRBV4-3	TRBJ1-2	TGCGCCAGCAGCCAAGATGGGACAGGACCCTATGGCTACACCTTC	CASSQDGTGPYGYTF
NA	TRBV9	TRBJ1-5	TGTGCCAGCAGCACCTCAGGAAATAGCAATCAGCCCCAGCATTTT	CASSTSGNSNQPQHF
NA	TRBV6-1	TRBJ1-1	TGTGCCAGCAGTGAAGTCACGGGGTTCACTGAAGCTTTCTTT	CASSEVTGFTEAFF
TRBD2	TRBV18	TRBJ2-7	TGTGCCAGCTCACCAGAGACTAGCAGCATCTACGAGCAGTACTTC	CASSPETSSIYEQYF
NA	TRBV18	TRBJ2-5	TGTGCCAGCGGGGGCCCCCAAGAGACCCAGTACTTC	CASGGPQETQYF
NA	TRBV6-1	TRBJ2-7	TGTGCCAGCAGTGAGGCTGCGGCCCCCATCTACGAGCAGTACTTC	CASSEAAAPIYEQYF
NA	TRBV18	TRBJ1-1	TGTGCCAGCTCACCCCAGATGAACACTGAAGCTTTCTTT	CASSPQMNTEAFF
NA	TRBV7-9	TRBJ2-7	TGTGCCAGCAGAGACAAGCAGTACTTC	CASRDKQYF
NA	TRBV30	TRBJ2-7	TGTGCGGGGGGGCAGGGGCCGCACGAGCAGTACTTC	CAGGQGPHEQYF
NA	TRBV18	TRBJ2-5	TGTGCCAGCTCACTCTTTAACAGGGAGGAGACCCAGTACTTC	CASSLFNREETQYF
NA	TRBV6-1	TRBJ1-4	TGTGCCAGCAGTCAGGGTACTCAAAATGAAAAACTGTTTTTT	CASSQGTQNEKLFF
NA	TRBV18	TRBJ2-7	TGTGCCAGCTCACCACTAGGGGACGAGCAGTACTTC	CASSPLGDEQYF
NA	TRBV7-9	TRBJ1-5	TGTGCCAGCAGCTCCGGGGAGACAGGCCACAATCAGCCCCAGCATTTT	CASSSGETGHNQPQHF
TRBD2	TRBV19	TRBJ2-3	TGTGCCAGTAGCCTAGTCTCTAGCGGGAATCGGGATACGCAGTATTTT	CASSLVSSGNRDTQYF
TRBD2	TRBV6-5	TRBJ2-5	TGTGCCAGCAAGACTAGCGGGGGGGCGGAGACCCAGTACTTC	CASKTSGGAETQYF
TRBD1	TRBV5-4	TRBJ2-5	TGTGCCAGCAGCTTGGGGTGGGACAGGGTTAATGAGACCCAGTACTTC	CASSLGWDRVNETQYF
TRBD1	TRBV6-1	TRBJ2-7	TGTGCCAGCAGTGAGGACAGGGGGCGCGGTGTGCAGTACTTC	CASSEDRGRGVQYF
TRBD1	TRBV7-9	TRBJ2-1	TGTGCCAGCAGCTTTCTAAGGACAGGATTGTACAATGAGCAGTTCTTC	CASSFLRTGLYNEQFF
TRBD2	TRBV13	TRBJ2-5	TGTGCCAGCAGCTTAGCGGCGGGAGACCAAGAGACCCAGTACTTC	CASSLAAGDQETQYF
NA	TRBV4-2	TRBJ1-2	TGTGCCAGCAGCCAAGAGGTGGGAGGGGGCTATGGCTACACCTTC	CASSQEVGGGYGYTF
NA	TRBV5-6	TRBJ2-7	TGTGCCAGCAGCTTTAAAAGATTAGCTAGAGGCAACGAGCAGTACTTC	CASSFKRLARGNEQYF
TRBD1	TRBV5-4	TRBJ2-1	TGTGCCAGCAGCTTGGATCCCAGGGGGCTGCAGTTCTTC	CASSLDPRGLQFF
TRBD1	TRBV7-9	TRBJ1-5	TGTGCCAGCAGCTTAGCCGGGTACAGGGGAATCAATCAGCCCCAGCATTTT	CASSLAGYRGINQPQHF
NA	TRBV6-5	TRBJ2-2	TGTGCCAGCTCCAGGGTTCCCGGGGAGCTGTTTTTT	CASSRVPGELFF
NA	TRBV4-3	TRBJ2-7	TGCGCCAGCAGCCGAGGGACAGACGGGACTCGGGAGCAGTACTTC	CASSRGTDGTREQYF
NA	TRBV2	TRBJ1-1	TGTGCCAGCAGTGACCGCAGGGTCGGGACTGAAGCTTTCTTT	CASSDRRVGTEAFF
NA	TRBV4-1	TRBJ1-2	TGCGCCAGCAGCCCGTCGGACACTAATTACTATGGCTACACCTTC	CASSPSDTNYYGYTF
TRBD1	TRBV15	TRBJ1-2	TGTGCCACCAGCAGAGACCAGGACAGGGACGATGGCTACACCTTC	CATSRDQDRDDGYTF
NA	TRBV9	TRBJ2-7	TGTGCCAGCAGCGTAGGGGAGCCGACCTACGAGCAGTACTTC	CASSVGEPTYEQYF
NA	TRBV6-6	TRBJ1-2	TGTGCCAGCAGGGCGGACAGTAAATATGGCTACACCTTC	CASRADSKYGYTF
TRBD1	TRBV29-1	TRBJ1-2	TGCAGCGTGGCGACTCAGGCAGGGGGTGAGAATGGCTACACCTTC	CSVATQAGGENGYTF
NA	TRBV4-3	TRBJ2-1	TGCGCCAGCAGCCAAGGCTATCGCAGGGGCTTGGGCAATGAGCAGTTCTTC	CASSQGYRRGLGNEQFF
TRBD2	TRBV7-8	TRBJ2-1	TGTGCCAGCAGCCGTAGCGGGACGTCCTACAATGAGCAGTTCTTC	CASSRSGTSYNEQFF
NA	TRBV4-3	TRBJ1-6	TGCGCCAGCAGCCAAGGCCCCCCGCGGGGCAATTCACCCCTACACTTT	CASSQGPPRGNSPLHF
NA	TRBV30	TRBJ1-4	TGTGCCTGGAGTTCGGTGGGGCGGAATGAAAAACTGTTTTTT	CAWSSVGRNEKLFF
NA	TRBV7-9	TRBJ2-1	TGTGCCAGCAGCTTAGTCCCCTCGGGTCTAGACAATGAGCAGTTCTTC	CASSLVPSGLDNEQFF
NA	TRBV5-6	TRBJ1-6	TGTGCCAGCAGCTTATTACTGGGCGATTCACCCCTCCACTTT	CASSLLLGDSPLHF
NA	TRBV29-1	TRBJ2-1	TGCAGCGTTGATCAGGGAAATGAGCAGTTCTTC	CSVDQGNEQFF
NA	TRBV5-1	TRBJ2-2	TGCGCCAGCAGTCGGACAGAAAGGGGGACCGGGGAGCTGTTTTTT	CASSRTERGTGELFF
TRBD1	TRBV9	TRBJ1-2	TGTGCCAGCAGCGTAGGACAGGGGATCTATGGCTACACCTTC	CASSVGQGIYGYTF
NA	TRBV4-1	TRBJ1-6	TGCGCCAGCAGCACGCCCCCAGGCCTACAAAGAAATTCACCCCTCCACTTT	CASSTPPGLQRNSPLHF
NA	TRBV5-6	TRBJ2-1	TGTGCCAGCAGCTTAGTACTGTTGAGCTCCTACAATGAGCAGTTCTTC	CASSLVLLSSYNEQFF
TRBD1	TRBV6-1	TRBJ1-1	TGTGCCAGCAGTGAGGGACAGGGGGGGAACACTGAAGCTTTCTTT	CASSEGQGGNTEAFF
TRBD1	TRBV5-1	TRBJ2-7	TGCGCCAGCAGCCCGGCCGGGACAGGGGGTTCGGTCTACGAGCAGTACTTC	CASSPAGTGGSVYEQYF
NA	TRBV30	TRBJ2-1	TGTGCCTGGGAGGGGGTCAATGAGCAGTTCTTC	CAWEGVNEQFF
TRBD1	TRBV14	TRBJ2-1	TGTGCCAGCAGCCACCCTTGGACAGGGAGGTACGGGAGCTCCTACAATGAGCAGTTCTTC	CASSHPWTGRYGSSYNEQFF
TRBD2	TRBV9	TRBJ2-3	TGTGCCAGCAGCCTCGGGACTAGCGGGACAACAAGCACAGATACGCAGTATTTT	CASSLGTSGTTSTDTQYF
NA	TRBV18	TRBJ2-1	TGTGCCAGCTCACCCTCCGCTTGGAGAAACAATGAGCAGTTCTTC	CASSPSAWRNNEQFF
TRBD2	TRBV29-1	TRBJ2-5	TGCAGCGCCGCGGGGGTCCAAGAGACCCAGTACTTC	CSAAGVQETQYF
NA	TRBV6-5	TRBJ2-7	TGTGCCAGCACCGACAGGTTTAGTTCCTACGAGCAGTACTTC	CASTDRFSSYEQYF
TRBD1	TRBV10-3	TRBJ2-7	TGTGCCACCGGGACAGGGACCTACGAGCAGTACTTC	CATGTGTYEQYF